The 7 T cell receptor beta chains listed next were all sequenced from one sample in a study of cytomegalovirus exposure and HLA in healthy donors. 60 Vbeta and 13 Jbeta primers were used in PCR. Measured with immunoSEQ multiplex PCR; TCRdb has only the in-frame clones, and not every one. The sample consists of 100,000 to 150,000 clones, more than 75% of them appearing once. The sample comprised PBMCs. Receptors were obtained from a woman aged 60-75 years in good health and CMV-seropositive.

The chain employs TRBV11-3 and TRBJ2-5; D remains unclear. Trimming took 6 bases from V and 5 from J, leaving 13 bases between them. The CDR3 spans 13 residues. Germline V gives CDR1 SGHNT, CDR2 YENEEA. CDR3 region: CASRPSQRETQYF. CDR3 nucleotides: TGTGCCAGCAGACCTAGTCAGAGGGAGACCCAGTACTTC.

The chain uses TRBV19 and TRBJ1-5; 7 positions agree with TRBD1. Unmatched junction bases numbered 8, after V lost 6 bases and J lost 0 bases. The germline V gene has CDR1 LNHDA and CDR2 SQIVND (reference sequence). This CDR3 is 16 amino acids long. This chain's CDR3 is CASRQWDRDSNQPQHF. CDR3 sequence (DNA): TGTGCCAGTAGGCAGTGGGACAGAGATAGCAATCAGCCCCAGCATTTT.

The CDR3: CASSYLPNRGGEAFF. CDR3 nucleotides: TGTGCCAGCAGTTACCTCCCGAACCGGGGGGGTGAAGCTTTCTTT. The gene calls are TRBV6-5 and TRBJ1-1; D might be TRBD1 (5 bases). The V and J ends lost 2 bases and 7 bases respectively, with 17 bases between them. Germline assignment: CDR1 MNHEY and CDR2 SVGAGI. The CDR3 spans 15 residues.

CDR3 coding DNA: TGTGCCAGCCGGACAGGCGTCTACTCTGGAAACACCATATATTTT. It yields the protein CASRTGVYSGNTIYF. The chain links TRBV9 to TRBJ1-3; 7 bases map to TRBD1. Per germline, CDR1 SGDLS and CDR2 YYNGEE. V dropped 7 bases and J dropped 0; count of bases not matched to a gene: 7. This CDR3 spans 15 amino acids.

This clone was seen a handful of times. The chain uses TRBV28 and TRBJ2-7, with 9 bases that match TRBD1. The J segment lost 5 bases and the V segment lost 6 bases, leaving 5 bases of the junction unmatched. This CDR3 region has 13 residues. Germline V lookup: CDR1 MDHEN, CDR2 SYDVKM. The CDR3 protein is CASRTGGRDEQYF. DNA for the CDR3: TGTGCCAGCAGAACAGGGGGCCGGGACGAGCAGTACTTC. Combining the CDR3 with reference TRBV28 and TRBJ2-7 gives the whole variable domain DVKVTQSSRYLVKRTGEKVFLECVQDMDHENMFWYRQDPGLGLRLIYFSYDVKMKEKGDIPEGYSVSREKKERFSLILESASTNQTSMYLCASRTGGRDEQYFGPGTRLTVT.

The chain joins TRBV13 to TRBJ1-1; possibly TRBD1 for D (6 bases). With 5 bases removed from V and 8 bases from J, the gap between germline ends came to 12 bases. Germline V gives CDR1 PRHDT, CDR2 FYEKMQ (reference sequence). The CDR3 extends over 12 amino acids. The CDR3 loop reads CASSTFTGEAFF. CDR3 sequence (DNA): TGTGCCAGCAGCACCTTCACAGGGGAAGCTTTCTTT.

The rearrangement links TRBV6-5 to TRBJ2-1; no firm D call. The germline V gene encodes CDR1 MNHEY and CDR2 SVGAGI. Trimming left V 2 bases short and J 6 bases short, with 11 bases between. The CDR3 consists of 14 residues. The CDR3 DNA is TGTGCCAGCAGTTACGAGGTAGCTGGCAATGAGCAGTTCTTC. This sequence encodes CASSYEVAGNEQFF.